These 2 T cell receptor beta chains were sequenced from one sample in a study of blood T cell repertoires in COVID-19. Method: immunoSEQ multiplex PCR; TCRdb's copy keeps in-frame clones and lacks some. The sample shows fewer than 150,000 clones, roughly 80% of them seen only once. Sequencing was carried out using peripheral blood. Source of these receptors: a man aged 45-65 years with acute or convalescent COVID-19.

The gene calls are TRBV5-1 and TRBJ1-1; no definite D call. Germline V gene data show CDR1 as SGHRS and CDR2 as YFSETQ. The CDR3 runs to 13 residues. The germline V and J ends were trimmed by 5 bases and 0 bases, with 8 bases remaining between them. As DNA, the CDR3 is TGCGCCAGCAGGTCGCGGGTGAACACTGAAGCTTTCTTT. The encoded protein is CASRSRVNTEAFF.

The chain is built from TRBV5-4 and TRBJ2-5; a weak D match, TRBD1 (6 bases). The V gene lost 4 bases and the J gene lost 0 bases, with 22 bases spanning the gap. Germline CDR1 SGHNT, CDR2 YYREEE (reference sequence). CDR3 length: 18 residues. CDR3 amino acids: CASSKGIRQVKNQETQYF. CDR3 sequence (DNA): TGTGCCAGCAGCAAAGGGATAAGACAGGTGAAAAACCAAGAGACCCAGTACTTC.